This entry is about one T cell receptor beta chain. CDR1 is MNHNS and CDR2 is SASEGT in the germline V gene. Between the trimmed V and J ends, which lost 6 bases and 6 bases, there was a span of 11 bases. This CDR3 has 12 amino acids. This sample was taken from a study of blood T cell repertoires in COVID-19. In the study overall: Donors in the United States, Italy and Spain gave samples during acute or convalescent COVID-19.

The authors' processing: Amplifying reference gene primers gave estimates of nucleated cell counts. This table comes from immunoSEQ multiplex PCR, and its TCRdb copy is limited to in-frame clones, with some not included. The DNA was the basis for D and trimming; V, J and clone size are from that table. The data show about 230,000 clones, with around 85% seen just once and approximately 7.9% held by the top ten. The receptor comes from a woman over 75 with acute or convalescent COVID-19. The chain carries TRBV6-1 and TRBJ1-2; D is uncertain. Specimen: peripheral blood. The CDR3 DNA sequence: TGTGCCAGCAGCAAACTCGAGGATGGCTACACCTTC. Its protein is CASSKLEDGYTF.